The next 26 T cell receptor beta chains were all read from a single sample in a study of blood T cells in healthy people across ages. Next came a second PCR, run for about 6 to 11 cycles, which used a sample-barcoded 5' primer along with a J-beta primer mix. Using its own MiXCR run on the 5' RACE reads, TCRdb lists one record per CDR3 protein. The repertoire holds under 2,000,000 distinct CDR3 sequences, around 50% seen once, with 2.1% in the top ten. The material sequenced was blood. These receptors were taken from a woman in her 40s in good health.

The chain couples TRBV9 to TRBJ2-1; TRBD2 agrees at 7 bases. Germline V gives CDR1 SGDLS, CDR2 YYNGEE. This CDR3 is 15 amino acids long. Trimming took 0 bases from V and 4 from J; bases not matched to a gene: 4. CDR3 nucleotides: TGTGCCAGCAGCGTAGAGAGCGGGGATTACAATGAGCAGTTCTTC. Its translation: CASSVESGDYNEQFF.

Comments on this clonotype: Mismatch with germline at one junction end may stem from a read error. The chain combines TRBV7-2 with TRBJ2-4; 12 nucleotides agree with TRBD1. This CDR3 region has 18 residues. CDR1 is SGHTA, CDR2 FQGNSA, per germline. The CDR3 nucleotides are TGTGCCAGCGGCTTAGGGACAGGGGGCCCCTTGGCCAAAAACATTCAGTACTTC. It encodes CASGLGTGGPLAKNIQYF.

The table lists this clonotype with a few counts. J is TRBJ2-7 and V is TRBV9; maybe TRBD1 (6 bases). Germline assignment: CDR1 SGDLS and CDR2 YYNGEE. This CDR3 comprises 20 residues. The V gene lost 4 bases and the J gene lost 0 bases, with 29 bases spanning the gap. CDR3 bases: TGTGCCAGCAGCTACGGAAGTCGGGCAGGGGAAGTTCCCCCCTCCTACGAGCAGTACTTC. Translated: CASSYGSRAGEVPPSYEQYF.

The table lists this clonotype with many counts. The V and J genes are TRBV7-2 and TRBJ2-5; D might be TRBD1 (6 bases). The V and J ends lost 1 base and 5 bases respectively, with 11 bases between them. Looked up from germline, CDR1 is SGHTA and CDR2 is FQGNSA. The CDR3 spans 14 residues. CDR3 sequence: CASSLGQGSETQYF. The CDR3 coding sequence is TGTGCCAGCAGCTTAGGGCAGGGGAGTGAGACCCAGTACTTC. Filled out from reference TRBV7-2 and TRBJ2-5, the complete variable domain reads GAGVSQSPSNKVTEKGKDVELRCDPISGHTALYWYRQSLGQGLEFLIYFQGNSAPDKSGLPSDRFSAERTGGSVSTLTIQRTQQEDSAVYLCASSLGQGSETQYFGPGTRLLVL.

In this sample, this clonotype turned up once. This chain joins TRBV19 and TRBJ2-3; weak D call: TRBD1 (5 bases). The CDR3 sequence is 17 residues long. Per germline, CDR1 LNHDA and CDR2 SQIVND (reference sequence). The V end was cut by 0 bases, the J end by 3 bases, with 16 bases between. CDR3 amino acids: CASSIDPAPRATDTQYF. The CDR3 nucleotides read TGTGCCAGTAGTATAGATCCTGCCCCCAGGGCAACAGATACGCAGTATTTT. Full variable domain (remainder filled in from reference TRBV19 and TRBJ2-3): DGGITQSPKYLFRKEGQNVTLSCEQNLNHDAMYWYRQDPGQGLRLIYYSQIVNDFQKGDIAEGYSVSREKKESFPLTVTSAQKNPTAFYLCASSIDPAPRATDTQYFGPGTRLTVL.

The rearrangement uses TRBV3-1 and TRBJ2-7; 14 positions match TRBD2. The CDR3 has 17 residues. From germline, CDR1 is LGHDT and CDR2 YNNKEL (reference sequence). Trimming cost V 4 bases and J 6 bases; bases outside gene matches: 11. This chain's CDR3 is CASSRRVGTSGGTEQYF. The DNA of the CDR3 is TGTGCCAGCAGCCGAAGGGTCGGGACTAGCGGGGGCACCGAGCAGTACTTC.

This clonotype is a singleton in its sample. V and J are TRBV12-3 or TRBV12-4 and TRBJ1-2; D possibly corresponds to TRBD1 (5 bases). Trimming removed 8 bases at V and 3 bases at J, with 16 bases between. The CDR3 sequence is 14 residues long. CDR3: CASLPWGRDYGYTF. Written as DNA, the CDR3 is TGTGCCAGCCTACCTTGGGGCAGGGACTATGGCTACACCTTC.

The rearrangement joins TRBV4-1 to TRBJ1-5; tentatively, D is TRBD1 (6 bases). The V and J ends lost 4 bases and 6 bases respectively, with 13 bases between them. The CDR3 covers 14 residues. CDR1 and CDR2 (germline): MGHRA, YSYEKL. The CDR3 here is CASSPNRVTQPQHF. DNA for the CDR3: TGCGCCAGCAGCCCAAACAGGGTCACTCAGCCCCAGCATTTT.

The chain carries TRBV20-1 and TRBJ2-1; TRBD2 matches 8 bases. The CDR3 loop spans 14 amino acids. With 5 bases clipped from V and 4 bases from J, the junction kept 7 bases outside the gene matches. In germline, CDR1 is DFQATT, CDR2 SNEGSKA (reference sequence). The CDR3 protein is CSAQTGTSYNEQFF. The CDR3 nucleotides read TGCAGTGCTCAAACCGGGACTAGTTACAATGAGCAGTTCTTC.

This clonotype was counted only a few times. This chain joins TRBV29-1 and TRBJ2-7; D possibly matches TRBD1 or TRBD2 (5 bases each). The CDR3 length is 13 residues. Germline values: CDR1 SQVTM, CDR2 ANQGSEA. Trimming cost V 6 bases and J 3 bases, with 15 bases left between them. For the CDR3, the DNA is TGCAGCGTAACGACCGGGACCAACTACGAGCAGTACTTC. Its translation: CSVTTGTNYEQYF.

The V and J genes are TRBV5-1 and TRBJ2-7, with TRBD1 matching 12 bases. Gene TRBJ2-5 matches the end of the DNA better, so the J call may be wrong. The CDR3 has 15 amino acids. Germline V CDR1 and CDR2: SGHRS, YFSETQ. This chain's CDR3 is CASNSGQGARETQYF. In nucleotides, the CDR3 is TGCGCCAGCAACTCGGGACAGGGGGCGCGGGAGACCCAGTACTTC.

CDR3 DNA: TGTGCCACCAGTGAGCTCGGGAGCTCCTACAATGAGCAGTACTTC. Protein sequence: CATSELGSSYNEQYF. V is TRBV24-1 and J is TRBJ2-1, with D possibly matching TRBD2 (6 bases). The end of the DNA is better explained by TRBJ2-7, so the J call may be wrong. CDR3 size: 15 residues. CDR1 and CDR2 from the germline V gene are KGHDR and SFDVKD.

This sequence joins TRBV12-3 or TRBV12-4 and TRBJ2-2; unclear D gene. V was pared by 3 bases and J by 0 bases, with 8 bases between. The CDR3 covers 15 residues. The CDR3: CASSFRAANTGELFF. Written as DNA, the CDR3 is TGTGCCAGCAGTTTCCGGGCTGCGAACACCGGGGAGCTGTTTTTT.

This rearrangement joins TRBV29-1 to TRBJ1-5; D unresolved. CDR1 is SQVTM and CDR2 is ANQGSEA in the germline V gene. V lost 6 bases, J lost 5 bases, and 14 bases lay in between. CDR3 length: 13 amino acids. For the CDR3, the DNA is TGCAGCGTCCGCAACGATTGGGATCAGCCCCAGCATTTT. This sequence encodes CSVRNDWDQPQHF.

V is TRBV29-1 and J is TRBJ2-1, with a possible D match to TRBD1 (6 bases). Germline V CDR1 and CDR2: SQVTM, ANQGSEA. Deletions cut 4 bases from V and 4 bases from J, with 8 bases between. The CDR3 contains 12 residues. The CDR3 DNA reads TGCAGCGTTGTACAGGGATACAATGAGCAGTTCTTC. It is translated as CSVVQGYNEQFF.

The CDR3 loop reads CASSSATGGHYGYTF. CDR3 bases: TGTGCCAGCAGTTCCGCGACAGGGGGGCACTATGGCTACACCTTC. The chain carries TRBV12-3 or TRBV12-4 and TRBJ1-2; the match to TRBD1 covers 9 bases. V shed 4 bases, J shed 3 bases, and the junction held 6 bases outside the gene matches. The CDR3 covers 15 residues.

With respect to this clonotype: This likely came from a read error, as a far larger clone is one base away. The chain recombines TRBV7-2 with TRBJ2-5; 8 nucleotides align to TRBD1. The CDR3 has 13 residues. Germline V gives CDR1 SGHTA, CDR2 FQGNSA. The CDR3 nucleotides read TGTGTCAGCAGCCCAGACAGGGGTGAGACCCAGTACTTC. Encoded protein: CVSSPDRGETQYF.

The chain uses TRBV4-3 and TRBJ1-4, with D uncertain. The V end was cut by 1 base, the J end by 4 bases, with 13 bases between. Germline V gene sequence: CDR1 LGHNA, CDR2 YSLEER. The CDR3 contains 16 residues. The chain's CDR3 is CASSQVRGRINEKLFF. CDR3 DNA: TGCGCCAGCAGCCAAGTGCGAGGTCGGATTAATGAAAAACTGTTTTTT.

This CDR3 reads CASRAQGSQPQHF. CDR3 DNA sequence: TGTGCCAGCAGGGCTCAGGGATCTCAGCCCCAGCATTTT. J is TRBJ1-5 and V is TRBV27; tentative D call: TRBD1 (5 bases). V was trimmed by 6 bases and J by 6 bases, leaving 12 bases between them. The CDR3 consists of 13 residues. Germline V CDR1 and CDR2: MNHEY, SMNVEV (reference sequence).

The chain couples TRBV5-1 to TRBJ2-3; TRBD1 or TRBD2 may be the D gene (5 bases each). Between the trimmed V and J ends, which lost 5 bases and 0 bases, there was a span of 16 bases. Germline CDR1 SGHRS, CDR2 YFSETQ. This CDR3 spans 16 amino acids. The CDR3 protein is CASSLPGTFSTDTQYF. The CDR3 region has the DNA TGCGCCAGCAGTCTTCCGGGGACGTTTAGCACAGATACGCAGTATTTT.

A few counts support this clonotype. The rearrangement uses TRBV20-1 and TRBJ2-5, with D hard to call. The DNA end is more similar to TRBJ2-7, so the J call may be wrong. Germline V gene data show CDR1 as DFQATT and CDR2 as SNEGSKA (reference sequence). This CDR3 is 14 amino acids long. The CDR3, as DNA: TGCAGTGCCGCCCCCAGCAGTAACTCCTACGAGCAGTACTTC. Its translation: CSAAPSSNSYEQYF.

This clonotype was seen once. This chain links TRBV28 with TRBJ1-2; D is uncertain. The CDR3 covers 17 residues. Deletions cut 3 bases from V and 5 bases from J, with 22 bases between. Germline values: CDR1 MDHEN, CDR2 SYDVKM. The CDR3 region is CASSFPQNGGSVYGYTF. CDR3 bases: TGTGCCAGCAGTTTTCCCCAAAACGGAGGTTCGGTATATGGCTACACCTTC.

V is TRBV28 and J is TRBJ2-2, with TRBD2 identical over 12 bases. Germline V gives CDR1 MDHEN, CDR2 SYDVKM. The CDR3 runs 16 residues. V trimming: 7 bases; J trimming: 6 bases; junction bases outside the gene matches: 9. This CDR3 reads CASTFRTSGVAGELFF. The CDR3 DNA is TGTGCCAGCACTTTCCGGACTAGCGGGGTCGCCGGGGAGCTGTTTTTT.

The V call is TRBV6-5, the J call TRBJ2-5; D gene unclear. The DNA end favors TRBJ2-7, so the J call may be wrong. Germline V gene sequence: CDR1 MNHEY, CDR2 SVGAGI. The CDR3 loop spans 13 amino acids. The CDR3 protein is CASSYSEFVEQYF. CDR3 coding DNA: TGTGCCAGCAGTTACTCGGAGTTTGTCGAGCAGTACTTC.

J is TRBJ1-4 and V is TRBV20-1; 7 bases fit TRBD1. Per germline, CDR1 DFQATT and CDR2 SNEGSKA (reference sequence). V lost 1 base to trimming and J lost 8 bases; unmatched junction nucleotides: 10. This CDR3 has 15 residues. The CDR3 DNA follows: TGCAGTGCTAGAGCCACCGGGACAGCACGAGAAAAACTGTTTTTT. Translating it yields CSARATGTAREKLFF.

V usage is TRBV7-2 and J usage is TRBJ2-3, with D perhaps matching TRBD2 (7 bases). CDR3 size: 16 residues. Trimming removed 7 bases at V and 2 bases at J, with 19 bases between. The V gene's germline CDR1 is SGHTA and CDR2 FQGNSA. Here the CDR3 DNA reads TGTGCCAGCAACTTTCCTGCGGGGGACACCACAGATACGCAGTATTTT. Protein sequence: CASNFPAGDTTDTQYF. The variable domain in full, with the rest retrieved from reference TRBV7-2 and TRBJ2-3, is GAGVSQSPSNKVTEKGKDVELRCDPISGHTALYWYRQSLGQGLEFLIYFQGNSAPDKSGLPSDRFSAERTGGSVSTLTIQRTQQEDSAVYLCASNFPAGDTTDTQYFGPGTRLTVL.